These T cell receptor beta chains were read from a single sample in a study of shared clonotypes between healthy human individuals. Measured with immunoSEQ multiplex PCR; TCRdb has only the in-frame clones, and not every one. Here the sample spans about 2.3 million clones, 85% to 95% being singletons. The sequenced material came from naive CD4+ T cells from PBMCs. The receptor source for this set is a man in his late teens or twenties in good health. Some clones in this sample may be carry-over from other donors' samples. Each CDR3 is given with its conserved first and last residue. The D gene is left open where the match is weak. Rows may omit the clone size; those that give it use once, few, many or a size class.

>NA|TRBV19|NA|TRBJ2-2
CASSIKGGAVGELFF
TGTGCCAGTAGTATAAAGGGGGGCGCGGTCGGGGAGCTGTTTTTT
>NA|TRBV7-2|NA|TRBJ1-2
CASSLRRFPGNYGYTF
TGTGCCAGCAGCCTTCGGCGGTTCCCGGGTAACTATGGCTACACCTTC
>TRBD1|TRBV28|few|TRBJ1-2
CASKTGTGGTGYTF
TGTGCCAGCAAGACGGGGACAGGAGGAACGGGCTACACCTTC
>NA|TRBV5-8|NA|TRBJ2-2
CASSLAVGANTGELFF
TGTGCCAGCAGCTTGGCGGTGGGGGCGAACACCGGGGAGCTGTTTTTT
>NA|TRBV27|once|TRBJ2-3
CASSFLGPSGVDTQYF
TGTGCCAGCAGTTTCTTGGGACCCTCGGGAGTAGATACGCAGTATTTT
>TRBD1|TRBV2|NA|TRBJ1-1
CASRDRGLEAFF
TGTGCCAGCAGGGACAGGGGCCTTGAAGCTTTCTTT
>TRBD2|TRBV7-9|NA|TRBJ2-7
CASSFGPAGVSYEQYF
TGTGCCAGCAGCTTCGGGCCAGCGGGAGTGTCCTACGAGCAGTACTTC
>TRBD1|TRBV7-2|NA|TRBJ1-1
CASSLDQGALVAFF
TGTGCCAGCAGCTTAGACCAGGGGGCGTTGGTGGCTTTCTTT
>TRBD2|TRBV2|NA|TRBJ2-7
CASRALGGSSYEQYF
TGTGCCAGCAGAGCCTTAGGCGGGAGCTCCTACGAGCAGTACTTC
>TRBD2|TRBV19|NA|TRBJ2-5
CASSGTIEETQYF
TGTGCCTCATCGGGGACTATTGAAGAGACCCAGTACTTC
>NA|TRBV7-3|NA|TRBJ2-2
CASSLGAATGELFF
TGTGCCAGCAGCTTGGGGGCTGCGACCGGGGAGCTGTTTTTT
>NA|TRBV30|NA|TRBJ1-2
CAWSVRAGVSYGYTF
TGTGCCTGGAGTGTGCGGGCAGGGGTTTCGTATGGCTACACCTTC
>NA|TRBV5-4|once|TRBJ2-7
CASSLENYEQYF
TGTGCCAGCAGCTTGGAGAACTACGAGCAGTACTTC
>NA|TRBV7-2|NA|TRBJ1-5
CASSLVGGGNQPQHF
TGTGCCAGCAGCTTAGTAGGAGGCGGCAATCAGCCCCAGCATTTT
>NA|TRBV4-3|NA|TRBJ2-1
CASSQGIRYEQFF
TGCGCCAGCAGCCAAGGGATTAGATATGAGCAGTTCTTC
>NA|TRBV28|NA|TRBJ1-1
CASSLGGAYTEAFF
TGTGCCAGCAGTTTAGGGGGGGCCTACACTGAAGCTTTCTTT